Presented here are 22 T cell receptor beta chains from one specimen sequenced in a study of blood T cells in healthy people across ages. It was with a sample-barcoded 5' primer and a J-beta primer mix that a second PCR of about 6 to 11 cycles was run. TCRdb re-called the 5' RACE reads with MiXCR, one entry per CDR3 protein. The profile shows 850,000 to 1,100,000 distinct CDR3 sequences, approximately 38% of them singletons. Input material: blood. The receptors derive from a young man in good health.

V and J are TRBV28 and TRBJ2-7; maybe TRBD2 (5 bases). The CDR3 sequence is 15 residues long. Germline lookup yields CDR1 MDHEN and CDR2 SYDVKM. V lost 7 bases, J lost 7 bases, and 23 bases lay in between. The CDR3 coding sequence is TGTGCCAGCATCACCTTAGGGAGTGGTGGAAATGAGCAGTACTTC. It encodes CASITLGSGGNEQYF.

CDR3 sequence reads: CASGGALVSYNEQFF. In DNA form, the CDR3 reads TGTGCCAGCGGGGGGGCCCTGGTTTCCTACAATGAGCAGTTCTTC. This sequence joins TRBV7-2 and TRBJ2-1, with D perhaps matching TRBD2 (7 bases). Trimming took off 8 bases at V and 1 base at J, with 15 bases between the two ends. CDR1 and CDR2 from the germline V gene are SGHTA and FQGNSA. The CDR3 has 15 amino acids.

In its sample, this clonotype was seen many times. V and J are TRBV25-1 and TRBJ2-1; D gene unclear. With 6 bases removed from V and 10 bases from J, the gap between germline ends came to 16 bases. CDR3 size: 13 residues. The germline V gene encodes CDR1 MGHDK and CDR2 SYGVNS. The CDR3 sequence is CASSLSYVHEQFF. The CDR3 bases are TGTGCCAGCAGCCTTTCGTATGTCCACGAGCAGTTCTTC.

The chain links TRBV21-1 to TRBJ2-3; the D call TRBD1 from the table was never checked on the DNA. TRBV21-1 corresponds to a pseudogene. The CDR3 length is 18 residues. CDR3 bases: TGTGCCAGCAGCAAAACGATGTCGCGGGGAACTAGCACAGATACGCAGTATTTT. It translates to CASSKTMSRGTSTDTQYF.

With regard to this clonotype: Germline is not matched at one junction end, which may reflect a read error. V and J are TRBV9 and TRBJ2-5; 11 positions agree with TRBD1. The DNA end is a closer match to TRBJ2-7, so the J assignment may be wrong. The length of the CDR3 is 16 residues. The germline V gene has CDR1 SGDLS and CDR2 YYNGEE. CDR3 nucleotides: TGTGCCGGCAGCGTAGGATCGGGGACAGGGGGGTACGAGCAGTACTTC. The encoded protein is CAGSVGSGTGGYEQYF.

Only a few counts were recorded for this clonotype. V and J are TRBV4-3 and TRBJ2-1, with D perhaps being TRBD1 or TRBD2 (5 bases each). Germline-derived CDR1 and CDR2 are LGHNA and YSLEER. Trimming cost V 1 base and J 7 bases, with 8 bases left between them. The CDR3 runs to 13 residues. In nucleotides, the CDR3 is TGCGCCAGCAGCCAAGCGTGGGGGAATGAGCAGTTCTTC. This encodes CASSQAWGNEQFF.

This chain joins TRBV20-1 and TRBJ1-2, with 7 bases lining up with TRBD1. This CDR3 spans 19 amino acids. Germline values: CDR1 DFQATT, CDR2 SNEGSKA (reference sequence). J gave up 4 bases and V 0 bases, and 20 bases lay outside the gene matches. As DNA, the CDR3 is TGCAGTGCTAGAGACCGGACAGGCTTAAGCCGGCACGCTTTCTATGGCTACACCTTC. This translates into CSARDRTGLSRHAFYGYTF.

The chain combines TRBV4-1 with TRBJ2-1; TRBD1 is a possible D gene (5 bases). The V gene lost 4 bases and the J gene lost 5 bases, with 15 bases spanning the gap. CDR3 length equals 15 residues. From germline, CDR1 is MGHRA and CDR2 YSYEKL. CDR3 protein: CASSRQTDENNEQFF. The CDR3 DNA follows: TGCGCCAGCAGCCGACAGACAGACGAAAACAATGAGCAGTTCTTC.

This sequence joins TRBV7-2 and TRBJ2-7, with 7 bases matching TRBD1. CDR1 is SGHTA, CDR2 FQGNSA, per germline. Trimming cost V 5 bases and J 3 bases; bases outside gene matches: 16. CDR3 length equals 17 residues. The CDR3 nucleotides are TGTGCCAGCAGCGCCGGGACAGACACTAGAGTGGGCTACGAGCAGTACTTC. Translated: CASSAGTDTRVGYEQYF.

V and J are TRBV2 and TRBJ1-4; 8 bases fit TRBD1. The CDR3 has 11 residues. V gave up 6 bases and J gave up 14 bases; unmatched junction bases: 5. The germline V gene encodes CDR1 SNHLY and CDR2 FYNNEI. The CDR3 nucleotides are TGTGCCAGCAGAGATACAGGGGGGCTGTTTTTT. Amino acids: CASRDTGGLFF.

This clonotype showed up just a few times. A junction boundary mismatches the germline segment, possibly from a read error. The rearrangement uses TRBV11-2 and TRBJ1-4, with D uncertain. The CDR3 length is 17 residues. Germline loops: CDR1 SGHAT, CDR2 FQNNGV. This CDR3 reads CASSLDLRRSANEKLFF. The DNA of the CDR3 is TGTGCCAGTAGCTTAGATCTTAGGAGGTCCGCTAATGAAAAACTGTTTTTT. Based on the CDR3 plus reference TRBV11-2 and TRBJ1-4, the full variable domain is EAGVAQSPRYKIIEKRQSVAFWCNPISGHATLYWYQQILGQGPKLLIQFQNNGVVDDSQLPKDRFSAERLKGVDSTLKIQPAKLEDSAVYLCASSLDLRRSANEKLFFGSGTQLSVL.

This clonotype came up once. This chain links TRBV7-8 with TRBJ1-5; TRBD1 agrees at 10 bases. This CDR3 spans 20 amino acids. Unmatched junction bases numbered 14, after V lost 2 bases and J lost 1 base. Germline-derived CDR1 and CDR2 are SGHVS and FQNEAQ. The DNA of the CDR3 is TGTGCCAGCAGCTTATCGGCTTGGACAGGGGGGGTTCAGAGCAATCAGCCCCAGCATTTT. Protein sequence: CASSLSAWTGGVQSNQPQHF.

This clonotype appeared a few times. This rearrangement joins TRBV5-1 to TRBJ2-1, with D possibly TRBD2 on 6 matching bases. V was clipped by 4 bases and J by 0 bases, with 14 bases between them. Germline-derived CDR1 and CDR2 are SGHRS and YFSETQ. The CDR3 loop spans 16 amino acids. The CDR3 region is CASSPTTRSSYNEQFF. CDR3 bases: TGCGCCAGCAGCCCGACGACTAGGAGCTCCTACAATGAGCAGTTCTTC.

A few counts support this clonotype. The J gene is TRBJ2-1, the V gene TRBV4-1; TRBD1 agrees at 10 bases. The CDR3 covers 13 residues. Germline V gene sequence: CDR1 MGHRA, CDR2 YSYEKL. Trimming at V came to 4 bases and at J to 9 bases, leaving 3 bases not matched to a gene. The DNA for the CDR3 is TGCGCCAGCAGCCGACAGGGGGCGACTGAGCAGTTCTTC. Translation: CASSRQGATEQFF.

The CDR3 here is CASTLGVSYEQYF. Written as DNA, the CDR3 is TGTGCCAGCACACTAGGGGTCTCCTACGAGCAGTACTTC. The chain recombines TRBV28 with TRBJ2-7, with D perhaps TRBD1 or TRBD2 (5 bases each). Germline lookup yields CDR1 MDHEN and CDR2 SYDVKM. The CDR3 has 13 amino acids. Between the trimmed V and J ends, which lost 7 bases and 0 bases, there was a span of 10 bases.

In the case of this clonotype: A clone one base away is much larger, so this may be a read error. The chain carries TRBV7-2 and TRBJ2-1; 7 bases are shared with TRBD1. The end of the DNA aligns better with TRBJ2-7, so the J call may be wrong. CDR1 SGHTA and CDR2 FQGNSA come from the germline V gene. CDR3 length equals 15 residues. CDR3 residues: CASSLTGASYNEQYF. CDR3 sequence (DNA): TGTGCCAGCAGCTTAACAGGGGCCTCCTACAATGAGCAGTACTTC.

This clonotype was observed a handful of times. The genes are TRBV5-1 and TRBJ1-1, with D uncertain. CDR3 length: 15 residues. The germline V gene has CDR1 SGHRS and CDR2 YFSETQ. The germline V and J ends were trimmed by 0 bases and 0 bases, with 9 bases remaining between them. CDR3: CASSLEAAMNTEAFF. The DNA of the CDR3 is TGCGCCAGCAGCTTGGAGGCAGCAATGAACACTGAAGCTTTCTTT. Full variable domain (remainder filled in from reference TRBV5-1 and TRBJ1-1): KAGVTQTPRYLIKTRGQQVTLSCSPISGHRSVSWYQQTPGQGLQFLFEYFSETQRNKGNFPGRFSGRQFSNSRSEMNVSTLELGDSALYLCASSLEAAMNTEAFFGQGTRLTVV.

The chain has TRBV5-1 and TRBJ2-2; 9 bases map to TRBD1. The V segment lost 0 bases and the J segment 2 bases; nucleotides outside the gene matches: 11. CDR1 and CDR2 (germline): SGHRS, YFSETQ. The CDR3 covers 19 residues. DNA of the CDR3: TGCGCCAGCAGCTTGGCCGGGACAGGGAAAACGCAAAACACCGGGGAGCTGTTTTTT. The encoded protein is CASSLAGTGKTQNTGELFF. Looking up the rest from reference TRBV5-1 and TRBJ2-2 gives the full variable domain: KAGVTQTPRYLIKTRGQQVTLSCSPISGHRSVSWYQQTPGQGLQFLFEYFSETQRNKGNFPGRFSGRQFSNSRSEMNVSTLELGDSALYLCASSLAGTGKTQNTGELFFGEGSRLTVL.

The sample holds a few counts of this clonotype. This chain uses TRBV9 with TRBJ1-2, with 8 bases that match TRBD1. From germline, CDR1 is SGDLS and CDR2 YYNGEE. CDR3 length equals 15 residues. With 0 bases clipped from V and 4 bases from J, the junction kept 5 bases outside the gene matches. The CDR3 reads CASSVGTGNIYGYTF. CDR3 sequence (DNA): TGTGCCAGCAGCGTAGGGACAGGGAACATCTATGGCTACACCTTC.

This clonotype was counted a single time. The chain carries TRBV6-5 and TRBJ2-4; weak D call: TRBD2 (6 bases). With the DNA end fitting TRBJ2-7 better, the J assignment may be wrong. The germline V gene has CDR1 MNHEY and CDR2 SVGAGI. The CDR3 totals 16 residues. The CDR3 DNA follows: TGTGCCAGCTCCACACAAGGGACTCCTAAACCTTACGAGCAGTACTTC. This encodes CASSTQGTPKPYEQYF.

The CDR3 sequence is CASSPPTWQGADNSPLHF. CDR3 nucleotide sequence: TGTGCCAGCAGTCCCCCCACCTGGCAGGGGGCGGATAATTCACCCCTCCACTTT. The V gene is TRBV28, the J gene TRBJ1-6; TRBD1 matches at 8 bases. Germline lookup yields CDR1 MDHEN and CDR2 SYDVKM. V lost 5 bases and J lost 5; bases outside the gene matches: 14. The CDR3 is made up of 18 amino acids.

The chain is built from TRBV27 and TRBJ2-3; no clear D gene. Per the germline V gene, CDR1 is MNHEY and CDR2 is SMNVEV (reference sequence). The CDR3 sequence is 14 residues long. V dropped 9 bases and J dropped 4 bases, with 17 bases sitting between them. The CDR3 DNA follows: TGTGCCAGTAGGTCCTGGGTTCGCGCAGATACGCAGTATTTT. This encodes CASRSWVRADTQYF.